A single sample is the source of the 27 T cell receptor beta chains below, sequenced in a study of CD8+ T cells in alopecia areata. The sequencing template was cDNA reverse transcribed from extracted RNA. Some clones are missing from TCRdb's copy, which holds only in-frame ones; the method was immunoSEQ multiplex PCR. In total the sample includes approximately 300,000 clones, none of them seen once. CD4, CD8alpha, NKG2D, NKG2ACE and other markers guided sorting of pooled cutaneous lymph node cells. The sequencing input was CD4+ T cells sorted from a lymph node. The source of these receptors is a C3H/HeJ mouse with alopecia areata. The MHC haplotype of the strain is H2-k.

This clone was seen a handful of times. Each gene name is a mouse one. The read terminates 4 residues before the CDR3 end, so the remaining end is supplied by the germline J gene. This rearrangement joins TRBV13-1 to TRBJ2-5; 11 nucleotides match TRBD2. The germline V gene has CDR1 NSHNY and CDR2 SYGAGN. Unmatched junction bases numbered 5, after V lost 5 bases and J lost 0 bases. This CDR3 spans 16 amino acids. The CDR3 sequence: CASREGTGGNQDTQYF. The DNA read from the CDR3 is TGTGCCAGCAGGGAAGGGACTGGGGGAAACCAAGAC.

This clone was detected a few times. The genes and germline here are from mouse. The CDR3 end falls 4 residues outside the read, so it is completed with the germline J gene. This rearrangement joins TRBV2 to TRBJ2-1; no definite D call. In germline, CDR1 is LGHNA, CDR2 YSYQKL. V lost 0 bases, J lost 4 bases, and 7 bases lay in between. CDR3 length: 14 amino acids. The CDR3: CASSQDTWYAEQFF. Partial CDR3 DNA: TGTGCCAGCAGCCAAGATACTTGGTATGCT.

Note on this clone: Gene labels here are mouse ones. The read stops 4 residues short of the end of the CDR3; the missing end is completed from the germline J gene. The V gene is TRBV19, the J gene TRBJ2-7, with 11 bases fitting TRBD1. V gave up 5 bases and J gave up 3 bases; unmatched junction bases: 10. This CDR3 has 16 amino acids. Germline CDR1 is FNHDT and CDR2 is SITEND (reference sequence). The CDR3 spells CASSPLSGTGGYEQYF. The sequenced CDR3 bases are TGTGCCAGCAGCCCTCTCTCCGGGACAGGGGGCTAT.

Remarks on this clone: The germline and genes are mouse ones. Read data end 4 residues before the CDR3 end; the end is taken from the germline J gene. Other DNA sequences in the sample encode the same CDR3. V usage is TRBV17 and J usage is TRBJ2-1; 12 bases are shared with TRBD2. Germline CDR1 reads MNHDT; CDR2 reads YYDKIL. The V segment lost 3 bases and the J segment 4 bases; nucleotides outside the gene matches: 4. The CDR3 is 16 residues long. The chain's CDR3 is CASSRGLGGRYAEQFF. The CDR3 DNA, read in part, is TGTGCTAGCAGTAGGGGACTGGGGGGTCGGTATGCT.

As for this clone: Any gene name here is a mouse gene name. The CDR3 end lies 4 residues beyond the end of the read and is filled in from the germline J gene. Additional DNA sequences in this sample encode the identical CDR3. The V and J genes are TRBV13-1 and TRBJ2-5; 11 bases align to TRBD2. CDR1 and CDR2 (germline): NSHNY, SYGAGN. This CDR3 is 15 amino acids long. J was trimmed by 3 bases and V by 0 bases; bases with no gene match: 0. The CDR3 bases that were read are TGTGCCAGCAGTGATGGACTGGGGGGGCAAGAC. Protein sequence: CASSDGLGGQD. The full CDR3 protein reads CASSDGLGGQDTQYF.

Notes on this clone: Gene names and germline refer to mouse. The observed sequence ends 4 residues before the CDR3 terminus, with the missing tail filled in from the germline J gene. The chain employs TRBV13-2 and TRBJ2-7; 9 positions agree with TRBD2. This CDR3 contains 15 residues. From germline, CDR1 is NNHNN and CDR2 SYGAGS (reference sequence). The V gene end was trimmed by 3 bases and the J gene end by 0 bases; junction bases not matched to a gene: 4. CDR3 sequence reads: CASGVGLGSSYEQYF. Incomplete CDR3 DNA: TGTGCCAGCGGTGTCGGACTGGGGAGCTCCTAT.

Comments on this clone: The listed genes are named as in mouse. The read finishes 4 residues shy of the CDR3 end, and the germline J gene is used to complete it. The chain carries TRBV5 and TRBJ1-1, with TRBD1 identical over 12 bases. Germline V gene lookup returns CDR1 LGHNA and CDR2 YNLKQL (reference sequence). The ends lost 2 bases at V and 0 bases at J; junction bases unmatched: 4. The CDR3 is 17 residues long. The chain's CDR3 is CASSQPGQGASNTEVFF. The DNA read from the CDR3 is TGTGCCAGCAGCCAACCGGGACAGGGGGCCTCAAACACA.

This clone was counted between two and nine times. Gene names are mouse gene names. The read finishes 4 residues shy of the CDR3 end, and the germline J gene is used to complete it. The chain employs TRBV13-1 and TRBJ2-3, with D perhaps matching TRBD1 (6 bases). V lost 3 bases and J lost 4, with 9 bases in between. Germline CDR1 NSHNY, CDR2 SYGAGN. CDR3 length: 13 amino acids. CDR3 bases read: TGTGCCAGCAGTGTACAGGGCCCAGAA. It translates to CASSVQGPE. The entire CDR3 sequence reads CASSVQGPETLYF.

This clone occurred a few times. The genes are named according to mouse. With the read ending 4 residues before the CDR3 end, the germline J gene is used to fill in that end. The chain is built from TRBV1 and TRBJ2-3, with 7 bases aligning to TRBD1. CDR1 is NSQYPW, CDR2 LRSPGD, per germline (reference sequence). The CDR3 extends over 15 amino acids. The ends lost 0 bases at V and 2 bases at J; junction bases unmatched: 2. Partial CDR3 DNA: TGCACCTGCAGTGCAGATGGGACAGTTGCAGAA. Its translation is CTCSADGTVAE. The complete CDR3 protein is CTCSADGTVAETLYF.

The sample holds a few counts of this clone. The gene symbols are mouse symbols. The sequence runs out 4 residues before the end of the CDR3; the remainder is reconstructed from the germline J gene. The chain has TRBV13-3 and TRBJ2-7; a weak D match, TRBD2 (6 bases). Germline V CDR1 and CDR2: NNHDY, SYVADS. V lost 1 base and J lost 0, with 8 bases in between. The CDR3 totals 14 residues. CDR3 bases read: TGTGCCAGCAGTGATTCTGGGGACTCCTAT. This encodes CASSDSGDSY. The CDR3, in full, reads CASSDSGDSYEQYF.

This clone occurred a few times. Genes and germline come from the mouse. Sequencing ends 3 residues short of the CDR3 end; the germline J gene provides the rest. The chain is built from TRBV1 and TRBJ1-6, with 8 positions matching TRBD1. TRBJ1-6 is known as an ORF, though its function is uncertain. The germline CDR1 and CDR2 sequences are NSQYPW and LRSPGD (reference sequence). The CDR3 loop spans 13 amino acids. Trimming removed 6 bases from V and 10 bases from J; junction bases left unmatched: 5. This chain's CDR3 is CTCSAQGVSPLYF. Incomplete CDR3 DNA: TGCACCTGCAGCGCACAGGGGGTGTCGCCC.

Ten or more counts support this clone. The listed genes are named as in mouse. Other DNA sequences from this sample encode an identical CDR3 as well. CDR3 DNA, as far as it was read: TGCACCTGCAGTGCAGGGACAACAAACTCC. This sequence encodes CTCSAGTTNS. Given in full, the CDR3 is CTCSAGTTNSDYTF. V and J are TRBV1 and TRBJ1-2, with TRBD1 as a possible D gene (5 bases). The read stops 4 residues short of the end of the CDR3; the missing end is completed from the germline J gene. The V end lost 1 base, the J end lost 0 bases, and 6 bases lay between the germline ends. Germline CDR1 reads NSQYPW; CDR2 reads LRSPGD (reference sequence). The CDR3 has 14 residues. The complete variable domain, with remaining parts taken from reference TRBV1 and TRBJ1-2, reads VTLLEQNPRWRLVPRGQAVNLRCILKNSQYPWMSWYQQDLQKQLQWLFTLRSPGDKEVKSLPGADYLATRVTDTELRLQVANMSQGRTLYCTCSAGTTNSDYTFGSGTRLLVI.

About this clone: Gene names and germline match the mouse. The read terminates 4 residues ahead of where the CDR3 ends, so the germline J gene completes it. J is TRBJ2-7 and V is TRBV13-3; 10 positions match TRBD1. Germline V gene data show CDR1 as NNHDY and CDR2 as SYVADS. The CDR3 runs 13 residues. CDR3 protein: CASGRQGADEQYF. CDR3 bases read: TGTGCCAGCGGGAGACAGGGGGCGGAT.

This clone was counted between two and nine times. The gene symbols are mouse symbols. Read sequence stops 4 residues before the CDR3 end, and the germline J gene provides the missing end. The rearrangement joins TRBV31 to TRBJ2-2, with 9 bases matching TRBD2. The CDR3 consists of 16 residues. Germline lookup yields CDR1 GKSSPN and CDR2 SITVG. Trimming took 8 bases from V and 2 from J; bases not matched to a gene: 12. This CDR3 reads CAGPYFLGGNTGQLYF. The part of the CDR3 DNA that was read is TGTGCCGGACCCTATTTTCTGGGGGGGAACACCGGG.

In its sample, this clone was seen many times. Mouse gene names apply. The read terminates 4 residues before the CDR3 end, so the remaining end is supplied by the germline J gene. The rearrangement joins TRBV19 to TRBJ2-5; TRBD1 might be the D (5 bases). Trimming cost V 2 bases and J 0 bases, with 7 bases left between them. The CDR3 covers 14 residues. Per germline, CDR1 FNHDT and CDR2 SITEND (reference sequence). The part of the CDR3 DNA that was read is TGTGCCAGCAGTATCGACAGTAACCAAGAC. Residues: CASSIDSNQD. The complete CDR3 protein is CASSIDSNQDTQYF.

As to this clone: The germline and genes are mouse ones. Read coverage stops 4 residues before the CDR3 terminus; the germline J gene supplies the remainder. The V call is TRBV19, the J call TRBJ2-1, with D possibly TRBD1 on 5 matching bases. Trimming removed 2 bases from V and 5 bases from J, with 11 bases in between. Germline lookup yields CDR1 FNHDT and CDR2 SITEND (reference sequence). The CDR3 spans 14 residues. The chain's CDR3 is CASSIRREDAEQFF. The CDR3 DNA, read in part, is TGTGCCAGCAGTATTCGCAGGGAGGATGCT.

Regarding this clone: Gene labels here are mouse ones. The sequenced fragment ends 4 residues before the CDR3 boundary, so the rest is inferred from the germline J gene. The same CDR3 is also encoded by other DNA sequences in this sample. The V gene is TRBV13-1, the J gene TRBJ2-5; a possible D gene is TRBD2 (7 bases). The CDR3 totals 12 residues. Germline CDR1 is NSHNY and CDR2 is SYGAGN. The CDR3 is CASSLGADTQYF. CDR3 DNA (partial): TGTGCCAGCAGTCTGGGGGCGGAC.

This clone was counted a few times. These gene names are mouse names. The read ends 4 residues early relative to the CDR3; the germline J gene fills the gap. V is TRBV19 and J is TRBJ2-1; D may be TRBD1 (6 bases). Germline values: CDR1 FNHDT, CDR2 SITEND (reference sequence). Trimming stripped 1 base from V and 5 bases from J, with 7 bases between. CDR3 length equals 13 residues. CDR3 bases read: TGTGCCAGCAGTATATCAGGGGATGCT. As protein: CASSISGDA. The whole CDR3 sequence is CASSISGDAEQFF.

A remark on this clone: The listed genes are named as in mouse. From the germline J gene comes the end of the CDR3, since the read stops 3 residues before it. At the DNA level, this CDR3 is encoded by other sequences in the same sample as well. The chain uses TRBV19 and TRBJ1-6, with D tentatively TRBD1 (6 bases). TRBJ1-6 is an open reading frame whose function is uncertain. The germline V and J ends were trimmed by 4 bases and 4 bases, with 9 bases remaining between them. Germline V gene lookup returns CDR1 FNHDT and CDR2 SITEND (reference sequence). This CDR3 has 14 amino acids. The CDR3 region is CASSPTGYNSPLYF. The CDR3 bases that were read are TGTGCCAGCAGTCCAACAGGGTATAATTCGCCC.

A note on this clone: Genes and germline come from the mouse. Read data end 4 residues before the CDR3 end; the end is taken from the germline J gene. The chain joins TRBV12-2 to TRBJ2-1, with TRBD1 matching over 7 bases. Per germline, CDR1 SGHLS and CDR2 HYDKME. The CDR3 is 13 residues long. J lost 5 bases, V lost 2 bases, and 2 bases had no gene match. The sequenced CDR3 bases are TGTGCCAGCTCTCCCGGGACAGATGCT. As protein: CASSPGTDA. From start to end, the CDR3 is CASSPGTDAEQFF. The entire variable domain, with the rest obtained from reference TRBV12-2 and TRBJ2-1, is as follows: NSGVVQSPRYIIKGKGERSILKCIPISGHLSVAWYQQTQGQELKFFIQHYDKMERDKGNLPSRFSVQQFDDYHSEMNMSALELEDSAVYFCASSPGTDAEQFFGPGTRLTVL.

As for this clone: Genes and germline come from the mouse. The read finishes 3 residues shy of the CDR3 end, and the germline J gene is used to complete it. The chain combines TRBV13-1 with TRBJ1-6; 7 positions match TRBD1. TRBJ1-6 is labeled an ORF, and its function is uncertain. The CDR3 is made up of 14 amino acids. With 3 bases clipped from V and 6 bases from J, the junction kept 3 bases outside the gene matches. Germline V gives CDR1 NSHNY, CDR2 SYGAGN. The covered CDR3 bases are TGTGCCAGCAGTGGGGGACAGCCTAATTCGCCC. Amino acids: CASSGGQPNSP. The full CDR3 protein is CASSGGQPNSPLYF.

This clone has a handful of counts. The gene symbols are mouse symbols. Read sequence stops 4 residues before the CDR3 end, and the germline J gene provides the missing end. The J gene is TRBJ2-1, the V gene TRBV5, with 10 bases aligning to TRBD1. CDR3 size: 15 residues. Per the germline V gene, CDR1 is LGHNA and CDR2 is YNLKQL (reference sequence). The covered CDR3 bases are TGTGCCAGCAGCCAAGTCCCGGGACAGGGGGCT. Translation: CASSQVPGQGA. In full, the CDR3 is CASSQVPGQGAEQFF.

This clone turned up a few times. Mouse gene names apply. The read falls 4 residues short of the CDR3 end, and the missing part is taken from the germline J gene. The gene calls are TRBV1 and TRBJ1-2, with TRBD1 matching 9 bases. Per germline, CDR1 NSQYPW and CDR2 LRSPGD (reference sequence). This CDR3 has 15 residues. Trimming removed 1 base from V and 4 bases from J; junction bases left unmatched: 4. The CDR3 DNA, read in part, is TGCACCTGCAGTGCAGCCCGGACAGGGGTCTCC. Its translation: CTCSAARTGVS. The full-length CDR3 reads as CTCSAARTGVSDYTF.

As concerns this clone: Each gene name is a mouse one. The CDR3 goes on 4 residues after the read ends, and that part is filled in from the germline J gene. At the DNA level, this CDR3 is encoded by other sequences in the same sample as well. This chain connects TRBV19 to TRBJ2-7; D gene unclear. CDR1 FNHDT and CDR2 SITEND come from the germline V gene (reference sequence). CDR3 size: 12 residues. The CDR3 here is CASSISRYEQYF. The sequenced part of the CDR3 DNA is TGTGCCAGCAGTATATCCAGATAT.

This clone came up a few times. Gene labels here are mouse ones. The observed sequence ends 4 residues before the CDR3 terminus, with the missing tail filled in from the germline J gene. Other nucleotide sequences from this sample produce the same CDR3. This sequence joins TRBV1 and TRBJ2-7; D is perhaps TRBD1 (5 bases). V lost 1 base and J lost 2, with 6 bases in between. Germline CDR1 NSQYPW, CDR2 LRSPGD (reference sequence). CDR3 length: 13 amino acids. The CDR3 DNA, read in part, is TGCACCTGCAGTGCAGCAGGGACCTAT. Residues: CTCSAAGTY. In full, the CDR3 is CTCSAAGTYEQYF.

Of note for this clone: Germline and genes here are mouse. The read ends 3 residues early relative to the CDR3; the germline J gene fills the gap. The same CDR3 arises from other DNA sequences in this sample as well. The gene calls are TRBV5 and TRBJ1-6; D uncertain. TRBJ1-6 is labeled an ORF, and its function is uncertain. The CDR3 loop spans 14 amino acids. Trimming removed 0 bases at V and 5 bases at J, with 5 bases between. CDR1 and CDR2 (germline): LGHNA, YNLKQL (reference sequence). The chain's CDR3 is CASSQDRDNSPLYF. CDR3 DNA (partial): TGTGCCAGCAGCCAAGATAGGGATAATTCGCCC.

Points on this clone: The gene names given are mouse names. The DNA ends 4 residues before the CDR3 does, and the rest of the CDR3 is filled in from the germline J gene. The V call is TRBV5, the J call TRBJ2-1; TRBD2 agrees at 10 bases. The CDR3 sequence is 14 residues long. CDR1 is LGHNA, CDR2 YNLKQL, per germline (reference sequence). CDR3 loop: CASSPGLGRAEQFF. Partial CDR3 DNA: TGTGCCAGCAGCCCGGGACTGGGGAGGGCT.